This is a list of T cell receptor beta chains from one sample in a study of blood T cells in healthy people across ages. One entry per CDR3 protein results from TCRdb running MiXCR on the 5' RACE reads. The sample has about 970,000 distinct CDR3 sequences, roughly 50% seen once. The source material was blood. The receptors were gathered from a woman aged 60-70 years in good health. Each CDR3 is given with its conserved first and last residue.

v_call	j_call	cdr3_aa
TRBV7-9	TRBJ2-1	CASSLASGDELFF
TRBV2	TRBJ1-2	CASSEGWAGPGYTF
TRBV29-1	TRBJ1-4	CSVEAHNEKLFF
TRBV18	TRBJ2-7	CASSLRDRGQYEQYF
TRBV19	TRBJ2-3	CASRNRGRGDTQYF
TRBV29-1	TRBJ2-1	CSVQKLASSYNEQFF
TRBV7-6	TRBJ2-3	CASSSRDGRVSTDTQYF
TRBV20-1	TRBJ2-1	CSAKPLAGENEQFF
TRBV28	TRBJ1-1	CASSLYTEAFF
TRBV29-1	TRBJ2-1	CSVAVAGGYYNEQFF
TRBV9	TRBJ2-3	CASSATGTGGFTDTQYF
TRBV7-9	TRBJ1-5	CAGSLQGDQPQHF
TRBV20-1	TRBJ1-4	CSAFGQGNEKLFF
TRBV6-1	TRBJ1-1	CASTQWGNTEAFF
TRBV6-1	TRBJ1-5	CASLAGQRDQPQHF
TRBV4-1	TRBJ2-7	CASSQVGRKSSYEQYF
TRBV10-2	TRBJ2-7	CASRETGTPYEQYF
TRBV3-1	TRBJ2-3	CASSQDARGYADTQYF
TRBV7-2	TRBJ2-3	CASSLALLGRPTDTQYF
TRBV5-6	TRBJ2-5	CASSFAGRQETQYF
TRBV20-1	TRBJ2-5	CSARDLEEEQYF
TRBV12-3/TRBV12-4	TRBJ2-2	CASSPGDRAFGELFF
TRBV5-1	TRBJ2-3	CASSSGLSGTDTQYF
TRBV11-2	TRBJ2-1	CASSARQSSYNEQFF
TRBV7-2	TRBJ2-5	CASSLLGSGETQYF
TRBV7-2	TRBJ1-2	CASSLPASHGYTF